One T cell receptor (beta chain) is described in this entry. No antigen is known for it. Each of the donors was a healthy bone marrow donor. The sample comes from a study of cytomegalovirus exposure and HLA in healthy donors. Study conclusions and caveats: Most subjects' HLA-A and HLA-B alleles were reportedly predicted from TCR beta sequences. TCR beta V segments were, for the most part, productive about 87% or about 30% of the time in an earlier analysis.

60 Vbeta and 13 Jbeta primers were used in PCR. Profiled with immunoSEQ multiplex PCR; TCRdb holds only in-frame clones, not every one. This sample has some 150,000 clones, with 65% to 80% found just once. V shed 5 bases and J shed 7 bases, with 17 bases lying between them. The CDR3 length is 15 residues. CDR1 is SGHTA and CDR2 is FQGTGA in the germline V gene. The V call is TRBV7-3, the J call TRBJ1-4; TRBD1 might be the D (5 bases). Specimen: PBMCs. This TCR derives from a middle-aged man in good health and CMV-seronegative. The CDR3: CASSTRTSWGEKLFF. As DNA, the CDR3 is TGTGCCAGCAGCACTCGGACATCCTGGGGTGAAAAACTGTTTTTT.